These 25 T cell receptor beta chains came from one sample sequenced in a study of low-dose radiotherapy and immunotherapy resistance in tumors. TRAV- and TRBV-specific primers, spanning alpha and beta chains, primed first-strand cDNA. The authors ran around 18 PCR cycles to amplify TCRs with a constant-region primer and V-primer adapter. One entry per CDR3 protein results from TCRdb running MiXCR on the reads. Among approximately 7,200 distinct CDR3 sequences, roughly 88% were seen once, and the ten largest hold about 6.5%. These receptors were collected from a human donor with advanced metastatic prostate, ovarian, gallbladder or colorectal cancer (not recorded which). This table probably holds off-target reads from a library built for another chain.

The rearrangement joins TRBV18 to TRBJ2-3; a possible D gene is TRBD2 (6 bases). Between the trimmed V and J ends, which lost 2 bases and 0 bases, there was a span of 9 bases. This CDR3 has 15 residues. In germline, CDR1 is KGHSH, CDR2 LQKENI. The CDR3 DNA reads TGTGCCAGCTCACCAGTTGGGGGGAGCACAGATACGCAGTATTTT. Translating it yields CASSPVGGSTDTQYF.

This sequence joins TRBV29-1 and TRBJ2-7, with D unclear. The germline V and J ends were trimmed by 3 bases and 3 bases, with 6 bases remaining between them. This CDR3 is built from 11 residues. Germline assignment: CDR1 SQVTM and CDR2 ANQGSEA. In DNA, the CDR3 is TGCAGCGTTGAGGATCTCTACGAGCAGTACTTC. Protein product: CSVEDLYEQYF.

V gene TRBV20-1 combines with J gene TRBJ2-4; unclear D gene. The CDR3 length is 13 residues. The germline gives CDR1 DFQATT, CDR2 SNEGSKA (reference sequence). V lost 0 bases, J lost 8 bases, and 11 bases lay in between. CDR3: CSARDHLADIQYF. CDR3 bases: TGCAGTGCTAGAGACCATCTGGCGGACATTCAGTACTTC.

The chain uses TRBV3-1 and TRBJ2-1; D assignment may be TRBD1 or TRBD2 (6 bases each). Trimming stripped 7 bases from V and 0 bases from J, with 16 bases between. CDR1 and CDR2 (germline): LGHDT, YNNKEL (reference sequence). The CDR3 is 16 amino acids. The CDR3 loop is CASTAGGGPSYNEQFF. The CDR3 DNA is TGTGCCAGCACCGCAGGAGGGGGTCCCTCCTACAATGAGCAGTTCTTC.

This sequence joins TRBV3-1 and TRBJ2-7; 8 bases are a match to TRBD2. V was pared by 0 bases and J by 7 bases, with 11 bases of the junction left unmatched. Germline CDR1 LGHDT, CDR2 YNNKEL (reference sequence). The CDR3 contains 16 residues. CDR3 nucleotides: TGTGCCAGCAGCCAAGATCTAGTAGCGGGACTACGGGAGCAGTACTTC. Its protein is CASSQDLVAGLREQYF.

The CDR3 nucleotides are TGTGCCAGCAGCTTGGGGCCGCTAGCCTCCTACGAGCAGTACTTC. Encoded protein: CASSLGPLASYEQYF. The V gene is TRBV5-4, the J gene TRBJ2-7, with D maybe TRBD2 (5 bases). The V gene lost 0 bases and the J gene lost 0 bases, with 10 bases spanning the gap. The CDR3 contains 15 residues. Germline V gives CDR1 SGHNT, CDR2 YYREEE (reference sequence).

DNA for the CDR3: TGTGCCAGCAGTGAGCAAGGGTCCGGGGGAAATGAGCAGTTCTTC. Translating gives CASSEQGSGGNEQFF. The genes are TRBV6-4 and TRBJ2-1; possibly TRBD2 for D (6 bases). Per the germline V gene, CDR1 is MRHNA and CDR2 is SNTAGT. CDR3 length equals 15 residues. V was shortened by 3 bases and J by 7 bases, with 16 bases between the two germline ends.

The chain employs TRBV29-1 and TRBJ2-7, with a weak D call TRBD1 (6 bases). Germline CDR1 SQVTM, CDR2 ANQGSEA. V lost 5 bases and J lost 1, with 18 bases in between. This CDR3 has 15 amino acids. Here the CDR3 DNA reads TGCAGCGTTCAACAGGGACCGGCCCTATCCTACGAGCAGTACTTC. As protein: CSVQQGPALSYEQYF.

This clonotype was seen just once. The genes are TRBV2 and TRBJ2-1; unclear D gene. The length of the CDR3 is 15 residues. The ends were cut back, 4 bases at V and 6 bases at J, with 16 bases in the middle. Germline V gene lookup returns CDR1 SNHLY and CDR2 FYNNEI. CDR3 residues: CASSAQTGVGNEQFF. In DNA, the CDR3 is TGTGCCAGCAGTGCCCAGACTGGGGTTGGCAATGAGCAGTTCTTC.

The CDR3 sequence: CASSQVGDGINEKLFF. CDR3 DNA sequence: TGCGCCAGCAGCCAAGTGGGGGACGGAATTAATGAAAAACTGTTTTTT. The J gene is TRBJ1-4, the V gene TRBV4-1; D perhaps matches TRBD1 (5 bases). The CDR3 length is 16 residues. From germline, CDR1 is MGHRA and CDR2 YSYEKL. Trimming stripped 1 base from V and 4 bases from J, with 13 bases between.

The chain carries TRBV6-2 or TRBV6-3 and TRBJ1-6; 8 nucleotides agree with TRBD1. Germline V CDR1 and CDR2: MNHEY, SVGEGT. The CDR3 runs to 14 residues. V shed 5 bases and J 14 bases; nucleotides not matched to a gene: 11. CDR3 amino acids: CASSESPGGITLHF. Here the CDR3 DNA reads TGTGCCAGCAGTGAATCGCCAGGGGGCATCACCCTCCACTTT.

This rearrangement joins TRBV14 to TRBJ2-1; D unclear. The germline V gene has CDR1 SGHDN and CDR2 FVKESK. V lost 3 bases and J 8 bases, leaving 8 bases between the germline ends. The CDR3 is 12 residues long. The CDR3 DNA sequence: TGTGCCAGCAGCCATTTTGGGTATGAGCAGTTCTTC. Translating gives CASSHFGYEQFF.

The rearrangement links TRBV6-6 to TRBJ2-1, with 8 positions matching TRBD1. CDR1 and CDR2 (germline): MNHNY, SVGAGI (reference sequence). Losses at the gene ends were 5 bases for V and 12 bases for J; bases not matched to a gene: 6. The CDR3 is 12 residues long. Written as DNA, the CDR3 is TGTGCCAGCAGTCCTAACACAGGGGGGCAGTTCTTC. Amino acid sequence: CASSPNTGGQFF.

The DNA of the CDR3 is TGCGCCAGCAGCCAAGATCAGGGCTTGGACGGCTACAATGAGCAGTTCTTC. Amino acid sequence: CASSQDQGLDGYNEQFF. The J gene is TRBJ2-1, the V gene TRBV1; the listed D gene, TRBD2, was not tested against the DNA. TRBV1 constitutes a pseudogene. The CDR3 sequence is 17 residues long.

The chain couples TRBV5-1 to TRBJ1-4, with a possible D match to TRBD1 (6 bases). Trimming removed 4 bases at V and 8 bases at J, with 21 bases between. CDR1 SGHRS and CDR2 YFSETQ come from the germline V gene. The CDR3 extends over 16 amino acids. CDR3 bases: TGCGCCAGCAGCCCCGGTCAACAGGGACGAAACGAAAAACTGTTTTTT. It yields the protein CASSPGQQGRNEKLFF.

This chain connects TRBV2 to TRBJ1-5, with D possibly TRBD1 on 6 matching bases. The V gene lost 5 bases and the J gene lost 0 bases, with 11 bases spanning the gap. CDR1 is SNHLY, CDR2 FYNNEI, per germline. The CDR3 runs 15 residues. CDR3 sequence: CASSLRTDSNQPQHF. The CDR3 DNA sequence: TGTGCCAGCAGTCTACGGACAGATAGCAATCAGCCCCAGCATTTT.

This chain uses TRBV5-1 with TRBJ1-4, with D perhaps TRBD1 (5 bases). The germline V and J ends were trimmed by 1 base and 6 bases, with 7 bases remaining between them. Germline V gene sequence: CDR1 SGHRS, CDR2 YFSETQ. The CDR3 is made up of 13 amino acids. The CDR3 is CASSLLGDEKLFF. CDR3 coding DNA: TGCGCCAGCAGCTTGTTAGGGGATGAAAAACTGTTTTTT.

For the CDR3, the DNA is TGTGCCAGCGGCGGACGGAATGAGCAGTTCTTC. Its protein is CASGGRNEQFF. The chain uses TRBV5-4 and TRBJ2-1; D is uncertain. Trimming left V 7 bases short and J 7 bases short, with 9 bases between. The germline V gene encodes CDR1 SGHNT and CDR2 YYREEE (reference sequence). The CDR3 consists of 11 residues.

This CDR3 reads CASSRTGTGYEQYF. Written as DNA, the CDR3 is TGTGCCAGCAGTCGTACCGGGACAGGGTACGAGCAGTACTTC. The chain combines TRBV7-2 with TRBJ2-7, with 9 bases matching TRBD1. With V trimmed by 6 bases and J by 4 bases, 7 bases remained unmatched. This CDR3 contains 14 residues. Germline V lookup: CDR1 SGHTA, CDR2 FQGNSA.

The chain uses TRBV20-1 and TRBJ2-1; 8 nucleotides match TRBD2. Germline CDR1 reads DFQATT; CDR2 reads SNEGSKA (reference sequence). Trimming at V came to 1 base and at J to 9 bases, leaving 14 bases not matched to a gene. CDR3 size: 16 residues. CDR3 protein: CSARVAGLKEGGEQFF. The CDR3 DNA follows: TGCAGTGCTAGAGTAGCGGGGCTGAAAGAGGGGGGTGAGCAGTTCTTC.

The chain employs TRBV12-3 or TRBV12-4 and TRBJ2-3; 7 bases are a match to TRBD2. The CDR3 length is 15 residues. V dropped 7 bases and J dropped 0; count of bases not matched to a gene: 7. The CDR3 spells CASTTLAVSTDTQYF. The CDR3 region has the DNA TGTGCCAGCACCACGCTAGCGGTCAGCACAGATACGCAGTATTTT.

CDR3 DNA sequence: TGTGCCAGCAGCCCCAGAGGGGGCGGGGGAGGAAAGACCCAGTACTTC. This sequence encodes CASSPRGGGGGKTQYF. The chain employs TRBV6-2 or TRBV6-3 and TRBJ2-5; either TRBD1 or TRBD2 may supply D (7 bases each). Trimming took 6 bases from V and 6 from J, leaving 23 bases between them. The length of the CDR3 is 16 residues. CDR1 MNHEY and CDR2 SVGEGT come from the germline V gene.

V is TRBV5-1 and J is TRBJ2-1; 9 bases match TRBD2. The V gene's germline CDR1 is SGHRS and CDR2 YFSETQ. The CDR3 sequence is 15 residues long. Trimming cost V 4 bases and J 3 bases; bases outside gene matches: 5. DNA for the CDR3: TGCGCCAGCAGCAAGGGCGGGGGGGGCTACAATGAGCAGTTCTTC. Protein: CASSKGGGGYNEQFF.

This sequence joins TRBV7-2 and TRBJ2-3, with D possibly TRBD2 on 7 matching bases. The germline V and J ends were trimmed by 3 bases and 6 bases, with 16 bases remaining between them. CDR1 SGHTA and CDR2 FQGNSA come from the germline V gene. The CDR3 runs to 15 residues. The CDR3 nucleotides are TGTGCCAGCAGCTTTACGGGGGGCGCCGGGGATACGCAGTATTTT. It yields the protein CASSFTGGAGDTQYF.

The J gene is TRBJ2-7, the V gene TRBV19; 9 bases agree with TRBD1. CDR1 is LNHDA, CDR2 SQIVND, per germline (reference sequence). The CDR3 runs 15 residues. V lost 3 bases to trimming and J lost 5 bases; unmatched junction nucleotides: 8. Written as DNA, the CDR3 is TGTGCCAGTAGTATTACCGGGACAGGGCCCCACGAGCAGTACTTC. Translating it yields CASSITGTGPHEQYF.